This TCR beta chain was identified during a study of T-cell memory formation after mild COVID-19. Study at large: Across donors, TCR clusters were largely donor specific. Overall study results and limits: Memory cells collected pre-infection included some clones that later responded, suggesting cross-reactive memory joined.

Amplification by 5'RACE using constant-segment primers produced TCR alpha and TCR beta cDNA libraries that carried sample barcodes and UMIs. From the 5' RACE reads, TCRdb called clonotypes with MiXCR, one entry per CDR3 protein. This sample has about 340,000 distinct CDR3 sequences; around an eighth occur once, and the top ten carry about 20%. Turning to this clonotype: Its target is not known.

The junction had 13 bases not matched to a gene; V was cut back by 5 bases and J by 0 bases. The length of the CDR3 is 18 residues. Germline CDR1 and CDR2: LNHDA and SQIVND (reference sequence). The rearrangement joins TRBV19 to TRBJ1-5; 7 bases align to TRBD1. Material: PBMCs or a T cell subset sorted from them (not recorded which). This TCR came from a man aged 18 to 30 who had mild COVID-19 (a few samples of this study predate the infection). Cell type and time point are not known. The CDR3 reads CASSPGRGRHYSNQPQHF. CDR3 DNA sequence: TGTGCCAGTAGTCCGGGGAGGGGGCGACATTATAGCAATCAGCCCCAGCATTTT.